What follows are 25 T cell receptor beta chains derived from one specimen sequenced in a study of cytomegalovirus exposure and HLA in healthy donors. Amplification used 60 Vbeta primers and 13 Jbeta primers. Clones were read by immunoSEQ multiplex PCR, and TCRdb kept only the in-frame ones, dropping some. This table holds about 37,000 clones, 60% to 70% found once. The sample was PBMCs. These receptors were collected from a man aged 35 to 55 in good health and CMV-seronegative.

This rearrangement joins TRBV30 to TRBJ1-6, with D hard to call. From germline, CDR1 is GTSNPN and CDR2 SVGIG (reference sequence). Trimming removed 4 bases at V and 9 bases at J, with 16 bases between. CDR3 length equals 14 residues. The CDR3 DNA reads TGTGCCTGGAAACTATCCCCGGTGCGTTCACCCCTCCACTTT. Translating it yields CAWKLSPVRSPLHF.

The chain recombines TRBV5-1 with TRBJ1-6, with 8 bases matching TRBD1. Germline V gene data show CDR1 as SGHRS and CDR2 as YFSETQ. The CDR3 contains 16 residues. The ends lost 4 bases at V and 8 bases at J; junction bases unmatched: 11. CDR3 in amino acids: CASSGGTGMVDSPLHF. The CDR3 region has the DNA TGCGCCAGCAGCGGAGGGACAGGTATGGTAGATTCACCCCTCCACTTT.

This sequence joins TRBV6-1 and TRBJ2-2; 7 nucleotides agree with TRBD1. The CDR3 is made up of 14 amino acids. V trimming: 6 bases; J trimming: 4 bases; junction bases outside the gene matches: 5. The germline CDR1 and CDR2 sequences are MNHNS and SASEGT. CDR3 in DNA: TGTGCCAGCAGCACAGGGGAAGGCACCGGGGAGCTGTTTTTT. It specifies CASSTGEGTGELFF.

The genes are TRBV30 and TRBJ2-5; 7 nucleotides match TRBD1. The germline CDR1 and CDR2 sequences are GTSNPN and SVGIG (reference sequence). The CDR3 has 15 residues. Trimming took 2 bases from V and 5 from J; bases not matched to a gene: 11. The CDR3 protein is CAWSLPRGLDETQYF. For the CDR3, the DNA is TGTGCCTGGAGTCTCCCAAGGGGGCTTGACGAGACCCAGTACTTC.

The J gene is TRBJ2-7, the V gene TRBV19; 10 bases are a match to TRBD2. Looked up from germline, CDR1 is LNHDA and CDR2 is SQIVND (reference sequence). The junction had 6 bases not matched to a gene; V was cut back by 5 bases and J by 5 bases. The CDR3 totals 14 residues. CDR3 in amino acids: CASSLSGGAHEQYF. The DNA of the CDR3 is TGTGCCAGTAGTCTCAGCGGGGGGGCCCACGAGCAGTACTTC.

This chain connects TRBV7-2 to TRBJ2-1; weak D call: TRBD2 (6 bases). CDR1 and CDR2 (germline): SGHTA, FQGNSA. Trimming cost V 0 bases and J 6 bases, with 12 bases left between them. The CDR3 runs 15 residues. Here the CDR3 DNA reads TGTGCCAGCAGCTTAGCCCGGGGACTTTTCAATGAGCAGTTCTTC. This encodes CASSLARGLFNEQFF.

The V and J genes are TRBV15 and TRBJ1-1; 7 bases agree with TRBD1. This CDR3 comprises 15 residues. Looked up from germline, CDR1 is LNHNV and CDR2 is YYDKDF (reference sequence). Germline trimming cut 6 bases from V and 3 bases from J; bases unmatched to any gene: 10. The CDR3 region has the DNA TGTGCCACCAGACCTCTGACAGGGTGGGACACTGAAGCTTTCTTT. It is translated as CATRPLTGWDTEAFF.

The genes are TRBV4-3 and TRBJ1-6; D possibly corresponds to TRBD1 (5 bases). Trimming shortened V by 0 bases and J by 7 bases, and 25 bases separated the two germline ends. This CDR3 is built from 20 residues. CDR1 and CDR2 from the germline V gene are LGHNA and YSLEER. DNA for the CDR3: TGCGCCAGCAGCCAAGATACCCCTTTCGAGCGGGGCCGTGTCAATTCACCCCTCCACTTT. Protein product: CASSQDTPFERGRVNSPLHF.

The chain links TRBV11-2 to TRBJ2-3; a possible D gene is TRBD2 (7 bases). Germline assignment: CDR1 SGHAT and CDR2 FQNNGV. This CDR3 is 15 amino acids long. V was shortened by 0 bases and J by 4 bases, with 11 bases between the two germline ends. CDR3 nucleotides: TGTGCCAGCAGCTTAGATCCGGGGGGCGCAGATACGCAGTATTTT. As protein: CASSLDPGGADTQYF.

The chain's CDR3 is CASSLDSIGEQYF. The CDR3, as DNA: TGTGCCAGCAGCTTAGATTCTATTGGCGAGCAGTACTTC. The V call is TRBV7-2, the J call TRBJ2-7, with D hard to call. The V and J ends lost 1 base and 6 bases respectively, with 10 bases between them. This CDR3 spans 13 amino acids. Germline V gene data show CDR1 as SGHTA and CDR2 as FQGNSA.

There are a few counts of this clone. The CDR3 loop reads CAISEQDSSYEQYF. The CDR3 DNA follows: TGTGCCATCAGTGAGCAGGACAGCTCCTACGAGCAGTACTTC. The V and J genes are TRBV10-3 and TRBJ2-7; D is possibly TRBD1 (6 bases). V was clipped by 2 bases and J by 0 bases, with 8 bases between them. The CDR3 is made up of 14 amino acids. Germline V gene data show CDR1 as ENHRY and CDR2 as SYGVKD.

The CDR3 nucleotides read TGTGCCAGCAGGAGGCTAGCGGGCACAGATACGCAGTATTTT. Residues: CASRRLAGTDTQYF. The genes are TRBV7-2 and TRBJ2-3, with 7 bases matching TRBD2. The CDR3 covers 14 residues. Germline CDR1 SGHTA, CDR2 FQGNSA. The V segment lost 6 bases and the J segment 1 base; nucleotides outside the gene matches: 4.

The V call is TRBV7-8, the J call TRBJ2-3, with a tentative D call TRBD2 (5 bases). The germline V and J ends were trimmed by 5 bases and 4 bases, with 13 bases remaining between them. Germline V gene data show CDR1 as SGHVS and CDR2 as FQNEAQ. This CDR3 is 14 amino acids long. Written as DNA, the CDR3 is TGTGCCAGCAGCCTCGGTCCCGGGGCAGATACGCAGTATTTT. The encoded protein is CASSLGPGADTQYF. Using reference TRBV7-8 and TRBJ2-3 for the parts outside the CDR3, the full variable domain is GAGVSQSPRYKVAKRGQDVALRCDPISGHVSLFWYQQALGQGPEFLTYFQNEAQLDKSGLPSDRFFAERPEGSVSTLKIQRTQQEDSAVYLCASSLGPGADTQYFGPGTRLTVL.

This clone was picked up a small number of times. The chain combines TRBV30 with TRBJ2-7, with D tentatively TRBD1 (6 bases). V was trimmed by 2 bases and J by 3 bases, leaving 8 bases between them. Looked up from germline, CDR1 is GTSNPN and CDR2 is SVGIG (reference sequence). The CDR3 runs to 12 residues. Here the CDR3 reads CAWSPGVYEQYF. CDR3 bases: TGTGCCTGGAGTCCAGGGGTCTACGAGCAGTACTTC.

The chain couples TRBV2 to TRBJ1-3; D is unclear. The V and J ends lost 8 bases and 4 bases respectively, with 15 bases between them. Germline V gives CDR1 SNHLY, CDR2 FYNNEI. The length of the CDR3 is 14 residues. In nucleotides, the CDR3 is TGTGCCAGCCAAATAGGAGGGTCCGGAAACACCATATATTTT. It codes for CASQIGGSGNTIYF.

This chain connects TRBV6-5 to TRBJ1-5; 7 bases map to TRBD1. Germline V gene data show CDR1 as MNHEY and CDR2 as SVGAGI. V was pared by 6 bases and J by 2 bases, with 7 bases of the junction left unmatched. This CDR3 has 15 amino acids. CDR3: CASSPTGWGNQPQHF. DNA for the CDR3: TGTGCCAGCAGCCCGACAGGGTGGGGCAATCAGCCCCAGCATTTT.

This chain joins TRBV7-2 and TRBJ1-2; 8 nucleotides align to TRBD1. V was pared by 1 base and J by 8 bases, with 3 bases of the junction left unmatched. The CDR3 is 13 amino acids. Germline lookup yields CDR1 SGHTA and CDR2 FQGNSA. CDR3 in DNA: TGTGCCAGCAGCTTAGGCAGGGGGCTAGGCTACACCTTC. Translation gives CASSLGRGLGYTF.

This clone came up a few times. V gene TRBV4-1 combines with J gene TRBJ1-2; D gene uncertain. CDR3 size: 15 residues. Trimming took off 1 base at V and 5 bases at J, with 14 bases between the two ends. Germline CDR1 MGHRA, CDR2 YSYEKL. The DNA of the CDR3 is TGCGCCAGCAGCCAAGTTCAGGCAGCAGCTTATGGCTACACCTTC. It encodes CASSQVQAAAYGYTF.

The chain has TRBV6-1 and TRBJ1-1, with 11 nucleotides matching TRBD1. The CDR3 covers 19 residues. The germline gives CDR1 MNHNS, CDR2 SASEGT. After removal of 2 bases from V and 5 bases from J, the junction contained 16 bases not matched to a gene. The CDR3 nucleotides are TGTGCCAGCAGTGAAACAGGGGGAGGGACAGGGGGATTGTGGACTGAAGCTTTCTTT. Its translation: CASSETGGGTGGLWTEAFF.

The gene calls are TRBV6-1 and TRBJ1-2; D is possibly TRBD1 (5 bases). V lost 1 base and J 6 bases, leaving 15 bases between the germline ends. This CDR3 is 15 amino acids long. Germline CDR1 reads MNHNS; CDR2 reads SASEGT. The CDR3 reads CASSEVGGEGNGYTF. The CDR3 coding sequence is TGTGCCAGCAGTGAAGTGGGGGGAGAGGGGAATGGCTACACCTTC.

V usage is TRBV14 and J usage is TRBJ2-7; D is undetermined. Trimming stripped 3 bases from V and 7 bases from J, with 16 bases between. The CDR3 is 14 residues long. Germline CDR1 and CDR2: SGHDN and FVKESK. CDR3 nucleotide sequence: TGTGCCAGCAGCCACGGTGATTTGCTTGGTGAGCAGTACTTC. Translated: CASSHGDLLGEQYF.

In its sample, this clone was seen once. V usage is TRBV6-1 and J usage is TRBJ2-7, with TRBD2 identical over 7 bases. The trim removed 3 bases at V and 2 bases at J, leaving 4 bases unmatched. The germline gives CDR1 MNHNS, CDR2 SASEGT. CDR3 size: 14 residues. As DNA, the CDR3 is TGTGCCAGCAGTGAGGGGGGGACCCCCTACGAGCAGTACTTC. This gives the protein CASSEGGTPYEQYF.

The DNA for the CDR3 is TGTGCCTGCACGGGACAGGGGGTCACCGGGGAGCTGTTTTTT. Amino acid sequence: CACTGQGVTGELFF. The rearrangement joins TRBV2 to TRBJ2-2, with TRBD1 matching 11 bases. Trimming removed 11 bases from V and 4 bases from J; junction bases left unmatched: 6. CDR1 is SNHLY and CDR2 is FYNNEI in the germline V gene. This CDR3 region has 14 residues.

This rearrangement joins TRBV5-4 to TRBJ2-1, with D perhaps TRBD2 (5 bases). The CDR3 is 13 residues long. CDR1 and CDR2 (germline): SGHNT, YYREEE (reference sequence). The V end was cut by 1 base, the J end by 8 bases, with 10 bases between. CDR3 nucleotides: TGTGCCAGCAGCTTGCCTAGCAGCCATGAGCAGTTCTTC. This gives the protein CASSLPSSHEQFF. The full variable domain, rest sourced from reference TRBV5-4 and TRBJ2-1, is ETGVTQSPTHLIKTRGQQVTLRCSSQSGHNTVSWYQQALGQGPQFIFQYYREEENGRGNFPPRFSGLQFPNYSSELNVNALELDDSALYLCASSLPSSHEQFFGPGTRLTVL.

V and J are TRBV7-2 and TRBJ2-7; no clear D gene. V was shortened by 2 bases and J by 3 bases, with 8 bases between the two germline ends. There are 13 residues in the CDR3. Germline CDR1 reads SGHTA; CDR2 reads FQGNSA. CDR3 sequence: CASSLRRHYEQYF. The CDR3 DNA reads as TGTGCCAGCAGCTTAAGGCGGCACTACGAGCAGTACTTC.